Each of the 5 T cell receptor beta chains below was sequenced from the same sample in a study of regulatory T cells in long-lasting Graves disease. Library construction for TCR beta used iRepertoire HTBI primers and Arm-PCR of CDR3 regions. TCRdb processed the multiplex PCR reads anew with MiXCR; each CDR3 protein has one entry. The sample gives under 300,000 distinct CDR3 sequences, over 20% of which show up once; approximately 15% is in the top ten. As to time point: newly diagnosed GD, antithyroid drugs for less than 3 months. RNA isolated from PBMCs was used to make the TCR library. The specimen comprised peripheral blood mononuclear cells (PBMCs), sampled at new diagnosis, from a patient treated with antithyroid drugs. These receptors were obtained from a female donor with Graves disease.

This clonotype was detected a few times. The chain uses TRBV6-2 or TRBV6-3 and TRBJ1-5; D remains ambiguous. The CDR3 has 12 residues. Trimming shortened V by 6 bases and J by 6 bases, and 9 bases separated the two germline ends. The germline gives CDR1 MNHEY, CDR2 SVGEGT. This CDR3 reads CASRTPGQPQHF. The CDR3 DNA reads TGTGCCAGCAGGACCCCAGGTCAGCCCCAGCATTTT.

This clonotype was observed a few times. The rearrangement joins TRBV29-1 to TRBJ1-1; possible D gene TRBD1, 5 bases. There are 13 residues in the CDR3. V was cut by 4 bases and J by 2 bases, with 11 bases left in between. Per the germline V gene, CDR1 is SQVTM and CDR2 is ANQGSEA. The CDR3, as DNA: TGCAGCGTTGCTCAAGGGACTAACACTGAAGCTTTCTTT. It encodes CSVAQGTNTEAFF.

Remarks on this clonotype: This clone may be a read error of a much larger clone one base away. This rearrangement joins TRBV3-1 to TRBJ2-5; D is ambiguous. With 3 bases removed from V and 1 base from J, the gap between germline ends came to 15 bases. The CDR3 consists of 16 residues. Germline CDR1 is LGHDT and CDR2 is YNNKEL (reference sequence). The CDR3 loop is CASSHTVRLSQETQYF. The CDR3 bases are TGTGCCAGCAGCCATACAGTCAGGCTATCCCAAGAGACCCAGTACTTC.

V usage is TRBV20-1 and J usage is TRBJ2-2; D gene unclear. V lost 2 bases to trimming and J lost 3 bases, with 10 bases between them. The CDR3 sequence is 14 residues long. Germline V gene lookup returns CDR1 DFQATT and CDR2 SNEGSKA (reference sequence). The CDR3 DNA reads TGCAGTGCTAGATCGGACCGTTACACCGGGGAGCTGTTTTTT. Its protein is CSARSDRYTGELFF.

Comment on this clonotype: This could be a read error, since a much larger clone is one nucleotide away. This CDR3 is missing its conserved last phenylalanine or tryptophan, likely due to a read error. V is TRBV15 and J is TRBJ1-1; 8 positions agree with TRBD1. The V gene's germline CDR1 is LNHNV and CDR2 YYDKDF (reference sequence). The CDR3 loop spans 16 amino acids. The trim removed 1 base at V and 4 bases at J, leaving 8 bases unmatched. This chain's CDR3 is CATSRGRTGMGTEAFS. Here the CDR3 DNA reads TGTGCCACCAGCAGAGGCCGGACAGGGATGGGCACTGAAGCTTTCTCT.